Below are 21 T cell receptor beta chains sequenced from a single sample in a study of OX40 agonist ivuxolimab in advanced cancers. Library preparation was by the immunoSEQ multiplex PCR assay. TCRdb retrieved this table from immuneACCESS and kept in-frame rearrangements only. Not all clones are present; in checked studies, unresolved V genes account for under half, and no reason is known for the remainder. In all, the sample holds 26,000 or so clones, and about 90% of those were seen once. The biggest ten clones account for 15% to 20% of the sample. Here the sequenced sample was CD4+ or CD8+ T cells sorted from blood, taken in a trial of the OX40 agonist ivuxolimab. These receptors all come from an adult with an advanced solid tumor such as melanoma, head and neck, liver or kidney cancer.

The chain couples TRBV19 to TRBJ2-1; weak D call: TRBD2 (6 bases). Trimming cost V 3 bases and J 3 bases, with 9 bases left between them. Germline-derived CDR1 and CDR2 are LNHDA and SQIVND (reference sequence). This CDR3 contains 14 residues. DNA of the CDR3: TGTGCCAGTAGTATTGTGGGGGGCTACAATGAGCAGTTCTTC. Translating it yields CASSIVGGYNEQFF.

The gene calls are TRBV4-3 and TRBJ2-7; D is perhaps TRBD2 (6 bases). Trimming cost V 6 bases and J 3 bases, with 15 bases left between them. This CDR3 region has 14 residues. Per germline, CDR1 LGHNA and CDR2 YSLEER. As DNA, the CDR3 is TGCGCCAGCAGAACCGGACTCGGGGGCTACGAGCAGTACTTC. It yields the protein CASRTGLGGYEQYF.

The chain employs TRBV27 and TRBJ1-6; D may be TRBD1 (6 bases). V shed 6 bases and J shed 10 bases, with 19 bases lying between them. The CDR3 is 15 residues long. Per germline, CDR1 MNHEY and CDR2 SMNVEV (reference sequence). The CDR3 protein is CASSKGTTLSSPLHF. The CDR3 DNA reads TGTGCCAGCAGCAAAGGGACAACCCTATCCTCACCCCTCCACTTT.

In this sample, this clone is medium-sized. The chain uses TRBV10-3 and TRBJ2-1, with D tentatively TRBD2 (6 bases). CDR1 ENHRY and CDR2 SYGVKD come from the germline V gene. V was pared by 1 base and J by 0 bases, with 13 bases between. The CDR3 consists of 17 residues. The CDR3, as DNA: TGTGCCATCAGTGAGTTGGTAGCGGAGAGCTCCTACAATGAGCAGTTCTTC. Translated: CAISELVAESSYNEQFF.

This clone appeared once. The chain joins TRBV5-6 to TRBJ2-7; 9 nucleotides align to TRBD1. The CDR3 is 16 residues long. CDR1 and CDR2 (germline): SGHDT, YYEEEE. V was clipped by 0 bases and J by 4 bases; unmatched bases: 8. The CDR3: CASSLEFGDRAYEQYF. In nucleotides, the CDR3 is TGTGCCAGCAGCTTGGAATTCGGGGACAGGGCGTACGAGCAGTACTTC.

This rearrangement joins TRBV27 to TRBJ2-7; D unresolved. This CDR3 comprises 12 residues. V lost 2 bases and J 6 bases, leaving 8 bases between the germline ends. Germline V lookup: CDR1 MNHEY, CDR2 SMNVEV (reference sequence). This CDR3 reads CASSLVGGEQYF. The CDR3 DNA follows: TGTGCCAGCAGTTTAGTGGGTGGCGAGCAGTACTTC.

The CDR3 reads CASSFGEEYGYTF. The CDR3 bases are TGTGCCAGCAGTTTTGGGGAAGAATATGGCTACACCTTC. The chain employs TRBV27 and TRBJ1-2; D is ambiguous. This CDR3 is 13 amino acids long. V was pared by 3 bases and J by 5 bases, with 10 bases between. Looked up from germline, CDR1 is MNHEY and CDR2 is SMNVEV (reference sequence).

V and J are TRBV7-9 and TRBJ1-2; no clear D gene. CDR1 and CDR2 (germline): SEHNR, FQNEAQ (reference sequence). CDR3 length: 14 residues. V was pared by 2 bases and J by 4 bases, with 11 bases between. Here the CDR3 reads CASSLSYPTYGYTF. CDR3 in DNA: TGTGCCAGCAGCTTATCGTACCCGACCTATGGCTACACCTTC.

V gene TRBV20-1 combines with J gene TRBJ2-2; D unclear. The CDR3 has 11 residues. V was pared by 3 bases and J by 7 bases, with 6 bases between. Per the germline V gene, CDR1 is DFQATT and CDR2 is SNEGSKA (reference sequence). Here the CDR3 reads CSASRRGELFF. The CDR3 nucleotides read TGCAGTGCTAGTCGGCGCGGGGAGCTGTTTTTT.

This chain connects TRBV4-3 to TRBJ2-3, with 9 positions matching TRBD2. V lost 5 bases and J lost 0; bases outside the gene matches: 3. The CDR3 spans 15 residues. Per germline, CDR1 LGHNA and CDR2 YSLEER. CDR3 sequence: CASSSGTSSTDTQYF. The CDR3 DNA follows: TGCGCCAGCAGCTCCGGGACTAGCAGCACAGATACGCAGTATTTT.

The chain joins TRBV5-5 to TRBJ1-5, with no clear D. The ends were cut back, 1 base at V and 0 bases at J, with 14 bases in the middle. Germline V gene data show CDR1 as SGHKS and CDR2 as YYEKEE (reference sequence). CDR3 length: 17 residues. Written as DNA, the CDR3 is TGTGCCAGCAGCTTGTGGTCCGAATTTTATAGCAATCAGCCCCAGCATTTT. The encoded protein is CASSLWSEFYSNQPQHF.

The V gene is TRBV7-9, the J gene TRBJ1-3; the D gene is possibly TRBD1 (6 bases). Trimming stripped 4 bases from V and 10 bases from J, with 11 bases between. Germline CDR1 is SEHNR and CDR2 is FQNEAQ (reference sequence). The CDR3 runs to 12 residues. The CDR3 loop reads CASSSTGDTIYF. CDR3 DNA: TGTGCCAGCAGCTCGACAGGAGATACCATATATTTT.

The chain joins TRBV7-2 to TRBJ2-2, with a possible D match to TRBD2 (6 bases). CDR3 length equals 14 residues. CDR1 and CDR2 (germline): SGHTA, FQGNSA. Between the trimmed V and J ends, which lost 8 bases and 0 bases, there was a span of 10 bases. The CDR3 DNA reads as TGTGCCAGCTTCGGGGACTCGAACACCGGGGAGCTGTTTTTT. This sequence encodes CASFGDSNTGELFF. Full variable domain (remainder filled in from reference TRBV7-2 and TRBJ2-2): GAGVSQSPSNKVTEKGKDVELRCDPISGHTALYWYRQSLGQGLEFLIYFQGNSAPDKSGLPSDRFSAERTGGSVSTLTIQRTQQEDSAVYLCASFGDSNTGELFFGEGSRLTVL.

The DNA for the CDR3 is TGTGCCAGCAGCCGGACAACCACCTTCTACGAGCAGTACTTC. It translates to CASSRTTTFYEQYF. V usage is TRBV7-9 and J usage is TRBJ2-7, with a tentative D call TRBD1 (5 bases). The CDR3 totals 14 residues. Germline lookup yields CDR1 SEHNR and CDR2 FQNEAQ (reference sequence). Trimming shortened V by 5 bases and J by 3 bases, and 14 bases separated the two germline ends.

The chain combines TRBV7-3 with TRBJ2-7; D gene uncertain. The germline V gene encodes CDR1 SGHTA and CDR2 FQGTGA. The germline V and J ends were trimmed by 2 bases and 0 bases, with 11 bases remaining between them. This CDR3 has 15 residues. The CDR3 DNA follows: TGTGCCAGCAGCTTATGGTCTGGCGGCTCCTACGAGCAGTACTTC. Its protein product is CASSLWSGGSYEQYF.

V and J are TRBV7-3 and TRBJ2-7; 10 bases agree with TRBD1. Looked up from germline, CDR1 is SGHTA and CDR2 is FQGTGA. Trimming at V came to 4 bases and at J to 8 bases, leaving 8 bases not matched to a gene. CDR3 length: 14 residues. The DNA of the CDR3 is TGTGCCAGCAGCTCTGGACAGGGGGTTAGTAAGCAGTACTTC. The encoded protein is CASSSGQGVSKQYF. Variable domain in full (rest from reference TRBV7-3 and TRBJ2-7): GAGVSQTPSNKVTEKGKYVELRCDPISGHTALYWYRQSLGQGPEFLIYFQGTGAADDSGLPNDRFFAVRPEGSVSTLKIQRTERGDSAVYLCASSSGQGVSKQYFGPGTRLTVT.

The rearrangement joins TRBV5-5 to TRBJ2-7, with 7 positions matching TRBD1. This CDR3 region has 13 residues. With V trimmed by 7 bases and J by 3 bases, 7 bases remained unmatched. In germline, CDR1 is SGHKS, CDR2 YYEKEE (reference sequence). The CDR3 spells CASELRDSYEQYF. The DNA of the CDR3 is TGTGCCAGCGAGCTTAGGGACAGCTACGAGCAGTACTTC.

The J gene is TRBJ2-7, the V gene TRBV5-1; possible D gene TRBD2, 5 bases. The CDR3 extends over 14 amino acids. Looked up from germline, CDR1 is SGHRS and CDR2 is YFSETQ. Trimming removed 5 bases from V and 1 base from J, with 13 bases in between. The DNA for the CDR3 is TGCGCCAGCAGTTACTCGGGAACTTCCTACGAGCAGTACTTC. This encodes CASSYSGTSYEQYF.

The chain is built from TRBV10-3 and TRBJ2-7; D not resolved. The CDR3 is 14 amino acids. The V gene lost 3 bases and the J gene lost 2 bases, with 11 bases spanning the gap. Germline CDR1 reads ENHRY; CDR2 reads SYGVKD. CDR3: CAISDPPDAYEQYF. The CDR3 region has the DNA TGTGCCATCAGTGACCCACCCGACGCCTACGAGCAGTACTTC.

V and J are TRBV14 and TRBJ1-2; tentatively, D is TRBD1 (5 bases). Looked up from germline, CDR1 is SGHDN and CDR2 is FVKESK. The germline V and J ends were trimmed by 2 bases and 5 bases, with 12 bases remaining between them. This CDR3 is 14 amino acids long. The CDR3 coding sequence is TGTGCCAGCAGCCAAACCCTGGGGGGATATGGCTACACCTTC. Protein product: CASSQTLGGYGYTF.

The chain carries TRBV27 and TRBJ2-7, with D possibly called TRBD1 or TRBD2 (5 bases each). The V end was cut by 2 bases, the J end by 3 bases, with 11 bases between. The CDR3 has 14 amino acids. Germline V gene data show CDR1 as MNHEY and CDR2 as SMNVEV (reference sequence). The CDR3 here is CASSLPGTSYEQYF. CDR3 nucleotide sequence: TGTGCCAGCAGTTTACCCGGGACCAGCTACGAGCAGTACTTC.